These 17 T cell receptor beta chains originate from one sample sequenced in a study of radiation and T cells in renal cell carcinoma. Sample time point: blood 4 weeks post-SBRT, at nephrectomy. Treatment reported: 15 Gy SBRT to primary tumor, nephrectomy 4 weeks later. Profiling relied on immunoSEQ multiplex PCR, and the TCRdb table lists in-frame clones only, not all of them. The sample has more than 120,000 clones, about 86% seen once. Source: blood, taken from a patient whose treatment included radiotherapy and nephrectomy. The source of these receptors is a woman aged 45 to 65 with renal cell carcinoma.

This clone appeared a single time. The chain couples TRBV7-2 to TRBJ1-2; D unresolved. This CDR3 is built from 13 residues. CDR1 SGHTA and CDR2 FQGNSA come from the germline V gene. Trimming cost V 6 bases and J 0 bases, with 8 bases left between them. In DNA, the CDR3 is TGTGCCAGCAGTCATCCTCCTAACTATGGCTACACCTTC. Protein sequence: CASSHPPNYGYTF.

This chain joins TRBV9 and TRBJ2-3; D possibly uses TRBD1 or TRBD2 (6 bases each). The V end was cut by 0 bases, the J end by 4 bases, with 9 bases between. The length of the CDR3 is 14 residues. CDR1 is SGDLS and CDR2 is YYNGEE in the germline V gene. The CDR3 sequence is CASSVVGGADTQYF. The CDR3 DNA reads as TGTGCCAGCAGCGTAGTGGGGGGCGCAGATACGCAGTATTTT.

This clone has a single count. This chain connects TRBV19 to TRBJ2-2, with 15 positions matching TRBD2. The V gene's germline CDR1 is LNHDA and CDR2 SQIVND (reference sequence). CDR3 length: 18 amino acids. V gave up 7 bases and J gave up 1 base; unmatched junction bases: 7. CDR3: CASTRTSGRVGNTGELFF. The DNA of the CDR3 is TGTGCCAGTACCCGGACTAGCGGGAGGGTTGGGAACACCGGGGAGCTGTTTTTT.

The chain recombines TRBV5-1 with TRBJ1-2, with 8 bases fitting TRBD1. Unmatched junction bases numbered 13, after V lost 4 bases and J lost 8 bases. The CDR3 contains 15 residues. Germline loops: CDR1 SGHRS, CDR2 YFSETQ. This CDR3 reads CASSPGQERLGGYTF. In DNA form, the CDR3 reads TGCGCCAGCAGCCCGGGACAGGAGAGACTGGGAGGCTACACCTTC.

The rearrangement links TRBV19 to TRBJ1-4; D uncertain. V dropped 3 bases and J dropped 0 bases, with 14 bases sitting between them. Per the germline V gene, CDR1 is LNHDA and CDR2 is SQIVND (reference sequence). CDR3 length: 17 amino acids. The CDR3 DNA follows: TGTGCCAGTAGTATCCCGACACTCGATACAACTAATGAAAAACTGTTTTTT. Its protein is CASSIPTLDTTNEKLFF.

The chain employs TRBV7-2 and TRBJ1-5; the match to TRBD1 covers 9 bases. This CDR3 is 16 amino acids long. CDR1 is SGHTA, CDR2 FQGNSA, per germline. With 5 bases clipped from V and 6 bases from J, the junction kept 11 bases outside the gene matches. The CDR3 nucleotides read TGTGCCAGCAGCCAGACCGGGACAGGGTACGGTCAGCCCCAGCATTTT. It yields the protein CASSQTGTGYGQPQHF.

This sequence joins TRBV30 and TRBJ2-5; no firm D call. Judging by the DNA end, TRBJ2-7 fits better; the J call may be wrong. The CDR3 is 12 amino acids. Per the germline V gene, CDR1 is GTSNPN and CDR2 is SVGIG (reference sequence). CDR3 in DNA: TGTGCCTGGAGTGTGGGCTACTACGAGCAGTACTTC. Translation gives CAWSVGYYEQYF.

This clone was recorded once. The chain has TRBV5-1 and TRBJ2-3; 7 bases fit TRBD1. The V segment lost 3 bases and the J segment 3 bases; nucleotides outside the gene matches: 7. CDR1 SGHRS and CDR2 YFSETQ come from the germline V gene. The length of the CDR3 is 15 residues. The DNA for the CDR3 is TGCGCCAGCAGCTCAGGGACAGAGGGAACAGATACGCAGTATTTT. Translation gives CASSSGTEGTDTQYF.

This sequence joins TRBV21-1 and TRBJ2-1; the D call TRBD2 from the table was never checked on the DNA. TRBV21-1 is deemed a pseudogene. This CDR3 contains 18 residues. The CDR3 bases are TGTGCCAGCAGCAAAGGGGGGGGACTAGCGGTTTCCTACAATGAGCAGTTCTTC. The encoded protein is CASSKGGGLAVSYNEQFF.

This chain joins TRBV19 and TRBJ1-1; unclear D gene. Germline V gene data show CDR1 as LNHDA and CDR2 as SQIVND (reference sequence). V lost 5 bases to trimming and J lost 0 bases, with 10 bases between them. This CDR3 contains 14 residues. The CDR3: CASSERLMNTEAFF. As DNA, the CDR3 is TGTGCCAGTAGTGAAAGACTTATGAACACTGAAGCTTTCTTT.

The J gene is TRBJ2-7, the V gene TRBV11-2; maybe TRBD2 (6 bases). CDR1 is SGHAT and CDR2 is FQNNGV in the germline V gene. Between the trimmed V and J ends, which lost 0 bases and 0 bases, there was a span of 9 bases. CDR3 length: 15 amino acids. CDR3 in amino acids: CASSLEAGSSYEQYF. CDR3 coding DNA: TGTGCCAGCAGCTTAGAAGCGGGTAGCTCCTACGAGCAGTACTTC.

This clone was seen a handful of times. The J gene is TRBJ1-2, the V gene TRBV5-6, with D possibly being TRBD1 (5 bases). Germline CDR1 and CDR2: SGHDT and YYEEEE. The CDR3 runs to 19 residues. Between the trimmed V and J ends, which lost 1 base and 0 bases, there was a span of 22 bases. The chain's CDR3 is CASSLRLGGAGMANYGYTF. The CDR3 nucleotides read TGTGCCAGCAGCTTGAGGCTTGGGGGAGCAGGAATGGCTAACTATGGCTACACCTTC.

The CDR3 coding sequence is TGTGCCAGCAGCCAAGAGGCGGAGGGGGAGCAGTTCTTC. Its protein is CASSQEAEGEQFF. The rearrangement joins TRBV14 to TRBJ2-1; D possibly corresponds to TRBD2 (6 bases). The germline gives CDR1 SGHDN, CDR2 FVKESK. The CDR3 contains 13 residues. Trimming cost V 0 bases and J 10 bases, with 10 bases left between them.

The chain is built from TRBV30 and TRBJ1-2; 7 bases line up with TRBD1. The junction had 22 bases not matched to a gene; V was cut back by 4 bases and J by 8 bases. Germline values: CDR1 GTSNPN, CDR2 SVGIG (reference sequence). The length of the CDR3 is 17 residues. CDR3 sequence reads: CAWMPGGGGGLGDGYTF. The CDR3 nucleotides read TGTGCCTGGATGCCAGGGGGAGGGGGCGGCCTGGGTGACGGCTACACCTTC.

J is TRBJ1-2 and V is TRBV27; tentatively, D is TRBD1 (6 bases). The CDR3 is 15 amino acids. V was cut by 0 bases and J by 8 bases, with 16 bases left in between. Looked up from germline, CDR1 is MNHEY and CDR2 is SMNVEV (reference sequence). CDR3 nucleotides: TGTGCCAGCAGTTTATCGCAAGGGGGACTTGGAGGCTACACCTTC. Its protein is CASSLSQGGLGGYTF.

This clone was detected a few times. The V gene is TRBV28, the J gene TRBJ2-7; D may be TRBD1 (6 bases). Germline CDR1 and CDR2: MDHEN and SYDVKM. CDR3 length: 12 amino acids. V lost 6 bases and J lost 4, with 10 bases in between. CDR3 in DNA: TGTGCCAGCAGACAGGGTACGTACGAGCAGTACTTC. This translates into CASRQGTYEQYF.

The chain employs TRBV4-3 and TRBJ2-7, with 11 positions matching TRBD1. The V segment lost 1 base and the J segment 5 bases; nucleotides outside the gene matches: 7. This CDR3 has 16 residues. Germline values: CDR1 LGHNA, CDR2 YSLEER. The CDR3 DNA reads TGCGCCAGCAGCCAAGTGGCCGGGACAGGGGGAAACGAGCAGTACTTC. Translating it yields CASSQVAGTGGNEQYF.